This is a list of T cell receptor beta chains from one sample in a study of cytomegalovirus exposure and HLA in healthy donors. Measured with immunoSEQ multiplex PCR; TCRdb has only the in-frame clones, and not every one. The table shows fewer than 250,000 clones, with around 86% occurring only once. Sample: PBMCs. These receptors originate from a woman aged 18 to 35 in good health and CMV-seropositive. The CDR3 runs from the conserved cysteine through the conserved F or W. The D gene is left open where the match is weak. Only part of the rows carry a size: once, few, many, or a class if the clone is expanded.

J | V | size | D | CDR3 | DNA
TRBJ1-1 | TRBV6-5 | . | . | CASSYSTTGNTEAFF | TGTGCCAGCAGTTACTCAACGACAGGGAACACTGAAGCTTTCTTT
TRBJ1-1 | TRBV28 | . | . | CASSLLRVSEAFF | TGTGCCAGCAGTTTATTGAGGGTCTCTGAAGCTTTCTTT
TRBJ2-7 | TRBV27 | . | TRBD2 | CASSSPLAGSYEQYF | TGTGCCAGCAGTTCCCCTTTAGCGGGATCCTACGAGCAGTACTTC
TRBJ2-1 | TRBV27 | . | TRBD1 | CASRGQGDHNEQFF | TGTGCCAGCAGAGGACAGGGGGATCACAATGAGCAGTTCTTC
TRBJ2-7 | TRBV5-4 | . | . | CASSLHPNYEQYF | TGTGCCAGCAGCTTGCACCCTAACTACGAGCAGTACTTC
TRBJ2-3 | TRBV28 | once | TRBD1 | CASSRDRDETDTQYF | TGTGCCAGCAGTCGTGACAGGGATGAAACAGATACGCAGTATTTT
TRBJ1-1 | TRBV27 | . | . | CASRIQGNTEAFF | TGTGCCAGCCGGATACAGGGGAACACTGAAGCTTTCTTT
TRBJ1-4 | TRBV5-1 | . | . | CASSGQGTNEKLFF | TGCGCCAGCAGCGGTCAGGGGACTAATGAAAAACTGTTTTTT
TRBJ1-2 | TRBV9 | . | TRBD1 | CASSGRTGSNYGYTF | TGTGCCAGCAGCGGCCGGACAGGGAGTAACTATGGCTACACCTTC
TRBJ1-1 | TRBV10-3 | . | TRBD1 | CAISPGQGLNTEAFF | TGTGCCATCAGCCCGGGACAGGGGCTGAACACTGAAGCTTTCTTT
TRBJ1-1 | TRBV5-4 | . | . | CASSVGPGGTEAFF | TGTGCCAGCAGCGTGGGCCCCGGGGGCACTGAAGCTTTCTTT
TRBJ1-2 | TRBV4-1 | . | . | CASSQSGVYGYTF | TGCGCCAGCAGCCAATCAGGTGTCTATGGCTACACCTTC
TRBJ1-1 | TRBV7-9 | . | . | CASSLGWGVAEAFF | TGTGCCAGCAGCTTAGGTTGGGGGGTGGCTGAAGCTTTCTTT
TRBJ2-5 | TRBV27 | . | TRBD1 | CASRPGTGNQETQYF | TGTGCCAGCCGACCCGGGACAGGGAACCAAGAGACCCAGTACTTC
TRBJ2-5 | TRBV13 | . | . | CASSLGFKETQYF | TGTGCCAGCAGCTTAGGGTTCAAAGAGACCCAGTACTTC
TRBJ2-7 | TRBV10-3 | . | . | CAISDIAGSSYEQYF | TGTGCCATCAGTGATATTGCGGGAAGCTCCTACGAGCAGTACTTC
TRBJ1-1 | TRBV5-1 | . | TRBD1 | CASSPEGATEAFF | TGCGCCAGCAGCCCCGAGGGGGCCACTGAAGCTTTCTTT
TRBJ1-1 | TRBV11-2 | . | . | CASMVSGNTEAFF | TGTGCCAGCATGGTTTCGGGGAACACTGAAGCTTTCTTT
TRBJ1-2 | TRBV25-1 | few | TRBD1 | CASSADRGNGYTF | TGTGCCAGCAGTGCGGACAGGGGTAATGGCTACACCTTC
TRBJ1-2 | TRBV4-1 | . | TRBD1 | CASSPTKVRGYGYTF | TGCGCCAGCAGCCCGACCAAGGTCAGGGGGTATGGCTACACCTTC
TRBJ2-7 | TRBV21-1 | few | . | CASSKVGALRGHEQYF | TGTGCCAGCAGCAAAGTGGGGGCATTAAGGGGCCACGAGCAGTACTTC
TRBJ2-1 | TRBV15 | . | . | CATSRDAESYNEQFF | TGTGCCACCAGCAGAGACGCGGAATCCTACAATGAGCAGTTCTTC
TRBJ2-1 | TRBV9 | . | . | CASSVGIYNEQFF | TGTGCCAGCAGCGTAGGTATCTACAATGAGCAGTTCTTC
TRBJ1-1 | TRBV6-5 | . | TRBD1 | CASSYDRVRGTEAFF | TGTGCCAGCAGTTACGACAGGGTAAGGGGCACTGAAGCTTTCTTT
TRBJ2-3 | TRBV7-3 | once | . | CASSLRGSRDTQYF | TGTGCCAGCAGTCTCCGAGGTAGTCGAGATACGCAGTATTTT
TRBJ2-1 | TRBV11-2 | . | TRBD2 | CASSQGLAGYNEQFF | TGTGCCAGCAGCCAGGGACTAGCGGGATACAATGAGCAGTTCTTC
TRBJ2-7 | TRBV6-1 | once | . | CATSREGTSEEQYF | TGTGCCACCAGCAGAGAGGGAACCTCTGAGGAGCAGTACTTC
TRBJ2-3 | TRBV30 | . | . | CAWSVSIRGVGHTKATDTQYF | TGTGCCTGGAGTGTTAGTATCCGCGGGGTTGGGCACACAAAAGCCACAGATACGCAGTATTTT
TRBJ1-4 | TRBV30 | . | . | CAWSVRGGTNEKLFF | TGTGCCTGGAGTGTACGGGGGGGGACTAATGAAAAACTGTTTTTT
TRBJ2-3 | TRBV30 | . | . | CAWGIRDTQYF | TGTGCCTGGGGTATCAGGGATACGCAGTATTTT
TRBJ1-5 | TRBV7-2 | . | TRBD1 | CASSLQDRGHQPQHF | TGTGCCAGCAGCTTACAGGACAGGGGGCATCAGCCCCAGCATTTT
TRBJ2-3 | TRBV7-7 | . | . | CASSLLGGTDTQYF | TGTGCCAGCAGCTTATTAGGGGGCACAGATACGCAGTATTTT
TRBJ1-1 | TRBV27 | . | . | CASSSGIEAFF | TGTGCCAGCAGTAGCGGGATTGAGGCTTTCTTT
TRBJ2-5 | TRBV7-7 | . | . | CASSLGGRGREETQYF | TGTGCCAGCAGCTTAGGAGGGAGGGGGAGAGAAGAGACCCAGTACTTC
TRBJ1-1 | TRBV5-1 | . | TRBD1 | CASSLQGSEAFF | TGCGCCAGCAGCTTACAGGGGAGTGAAGCTTTCTTT
TRBJ2-3 | TRBV30 | . | . | CAWRTGTDTQYF | TGTGCCTGGAGGACAGGAACAGATACGCAGTATTTT
TRBJ2-1 | TRBV28 | few | TRBD2 | CASLIAGGYNEQFF | TGTGCCAGCCTGATAGCGGGGGGCTACAATGAGCAGTTCTTC
TRBJ1-5 | TRBV27 | . | TRBD1 | CASSFGGPTGNQPQHF | TGTGCCAGCTCTTTTGGGGGCCCGACAGGGAATCAGCCCCAGCATTTT
TRBJ2-7 | TRBV7-9 | few | . | CASSLGDSYEQYF | TGTGCCAGCAGCTTAGGCGACAGTTACGAGCAGTACTTC
TRBJ1-4 | TRBV6-6 | . | . | CASTEGRGRGEKLFF | TGTGCCAGCACCGAGGGCAGGGGAAGGGGTGAAAAACTGTTTTTT
TRBJ2-7 | TRBV19 | . | . | CASSIAGSSYEQYF | TGTGCCAGTAGTATAGCCGGGAGCTCCTACGAGCAGTACTTC
TRBJ1-4 | TRBV18 | . | . | CASSPRTVGEKLFF | TGTGCCAGCTCACCGCGGACAGTAGGGGAAAAACTGTTTTTT
TRBJ1-2 | TRBV19 | . | . | CASSMGLGNYGYTF | TGTGCCAGTAGTATGGGACTGGGGAACTATGGCTACACCTTC
TRBJ1-1 | TRBV2 | . | . | CASSEIGVQGAEAFF | TGTGCCAGCAGTGAGATCGGCGTGCAGGGTGCTGAAGCTTTCTTT
TRBJ2-1 | TRBV5-1 | . | . | CASSLNGDEQFF | TGCGCCAGCAGCTTGAACGGGGATGAGCAGTTCTTC
TRBJ1-2 | TRBV6-5 | . | TRBD1 | CASSPGQEFYGYTF | TGTGCCAGCAGCCCGGGACAGGAATTCTATGGCTACACCTTC
TRBJ1-2 | TRBV18 | . | . | CASSPPQNYGYTF | TGTGCCAGCTCACCGCCCCAGAACTATGGCTACACCTTC